This TCR beta chain is drawn from a study of OX40 agonist ivuxolimab in advanced cancers. Per germline, CDR1 SQVTM and CDR2 ANQGSEA. This CDR3 is built from 15 residues. V was clipped by 0 bases and J by 2 bases; unmatched bases: 1. Study findings and constraints: Normalized T-cell clonal expansion was also low in a subset of nonresponders. In general, CD8+ T cells held more expanded clones than CD4+ did, on average.

This clone was seen a few times. What it binds is unknown. Profiling relied on immunoSEQ multiplex PCR, and the TCRdb table lists in-frame clones only, not all of them. The table lists 76,000 or so clones, 85% to 90% of them singletons, with approximately 12% in the top ten. The sample here was CD4+ or CD8+ T cells sorted from blood, taken in a trial of the OX40 agonist ivuxolimab. This TCR derives from an adult with an advanced solid tumor such as melanoma, head and neck, liver or kidney cancer. This sequence joins TRBV29-1 and TRBJ1-5; 10 nucleotides match TRBD1. The CDR3 reads CSVEDGTGGNQPQHF. CDR3 coding DNA: TGCAGCGTTGAAGATGGGACAGGGGGCAATCAGCCCCAGCATTTT.